This is a list of T cell receptor beta chains from one sample in a study of post-analysis software for immune sequencing data. TCRdb itself ran the PCR reads through MiXCR, one entry per CDR3 protein. Here the sample spans about 460,000 distinct CDR3 sequences, approximately 46% being singletons. Sequenced material: blood. These receptors were obtained from a girl between 10 and 17 years old with multiple sclerosis. The CDR3 runs from the conserved cysteine through the conserved F or W. Each record gives: J gene, D gene, V gene, clone size, CDR3 DNA, CDR3 protein. The D gene is left open where the match is weak. Not every row has a clone size; where given, it reads once, few, many or a size class.

TRBJ2-7,TRBD1,TRBV20-1,-,TGCAGTGCTAGGACAGGGCTATCCTACGAGCAGTACTTC,CSARTGLSYEQYF
TRBJ2-7,-,TRBV12-3/TRBV12-4,few,TGTGCCAGCAGTGAAAGCGGGCGACCCTACGAGCAGTACTTC,CASSESGRPYEQYF
TRBJ1-1,-,TRBV28,-,TGTGCCAGCAGGTTAGAGGTCTTTGGCAGGGCTGGTTTACGCACTGAAGCTTTCTTT,CASRLEVFGRAGLRTEAFF
TRBJ2-7,TRBD2,TRBV27,-,TGTGCCAGCATCCCCGGGGGGTCACCCTCCCTCTCCTACGAGCAGTACTTC,CASIPGGSPSLSYEQYF
TRBJ2-6,-,TRBV7-2,-,TGTGCCAGCAGCCAGGGGGGCACTGGGGCCAACGTCCTGACTTTC,CASSQGGTGANVLTF
TRBJ2-7,-,TRBV20-1,few,TGCAGTGCTTGGAACGGGGCCTCCTACGAGCAGTACTTC,CSAWNGASYEQYF
TRBJ1-1,-,TRBV7-2,few,TGTGCCAGCAGCTTAGGTGTGATGAACACTGAAGCTTTCTTT,CASSLGVMNTEAFF
TRBJ2-7,TRBD1,TRBV20-1,-,TGCAGTGCTAGTAGGGACAGGAGCTCCTACGAGCAGTACTTC,CSASRDRSSYEQYF
TRBJ1-1,-,TRBV5-5,-,TGTGCCAGCAGCTTCATAGAGTGGGGGAAAGCTTTCTTT,CASSFIEWGKAFF
TRBJ1-1,-,TRBV5-1,-,TGCGCCAGCAGCTTTCTGCCAAGGAACACTGAAGCTTTCTTT,CASSFLPRNTEAFF
TRBJ2-5,TRBD2,TRBV24-1,-,TGTGCCACCAGTGATCCTAGCGGGAGCTACGAGACCCAGTACTTC,CATSDPSGSYETQYF
TRBJ2-7,TRBD2,TRBV10-3,few,TGTGCCATCAGTGAGCCGCGACTAGCGGGAGGTATCTACGAGCAGTACTTC,CAISEPRLAGGIYEQYF
TRBJ2-1,TRBD2,TRBV10-3,few,TGTGCCATCAGAAAGGGACTAGGGGGATACAATGAGCAGTTCTTC,CAIRKGLGGYNEQFF
TRBJ1-2,TRBD1,TRBV11-2,-,TGTGCCAGCAGCCAACTTCAGGGGGCTCCCAACTATGGCTACACCTTC,CASSQLQGAPNYGYTF
TRBJ2-1,TRBD2,TRBV11-2,-,TGTGCCAGCAGCTTAGTAGCCCCAGGAGTAGCGGGAGGGAATGAGCAGTTCTTC,CASSLVAPGVAGGNEQFF
TRBJ2-7,TRBD1,TRBV5-1,-,TGCGCCAGCAGCGACAGACAGGGGCCTGCCTACGAGCAGTACTTC,CASSDRQGPAYEQYF
TRBJ2-7,TRBD2,TRBV20-1,few,TGCAGTGCTCTGACTAGCGGGATTGACGAGCAGTACTTC,CSALTSGIDEQYF
TRBJ1-2,-,TRBV5-1,once,TGCGCCAGCAGCCCGGATCACGAAAACTATGGCTACACCTTC,CASSPDHENYGYTF
TRBJ2-3,-,TRBV7-2,few,TGTGCCAGCAGCCTATCAGGGAGTGGAGATACGCAGTATTTT,CASSLSGSGDTQYF
TRBJ1-2,-,TRBV29-1,-,TGCAGCGTTGAGAGTAGCTCCCGGCTGGGCTACACCTTC,CSVESSSRLGYTF
TRBJ1-2,-,TRBV25-1,-,TGTGCCAGCAGTGAACCCGCAGTTAACTATGGCTACACCTTC,CASSEPAVNYGYTF
TRBJ2-1,TRBD2,TRBV5-6,-,TGTGCCAGCAGCTGGACTAGCGGGGATGAGCAGTTCTTC,CASSWTSGDEQFF
TRBJ1-2,-,TRBV28,few,TGTGCCAGCAGTTCACCCTATGGCTACACCTTC,CASSSPYGYTF
TRBJ1-2,TRBD1,TRBV5-5,-,TGTGCCAGCAGCTCTCAGGACAGGGCGGCGCGGGGCTATGGCTACACCTTC,CASSSQDRAARGYGYTF
TRBJ1-1,TRBD1,TRBV10-3,-,TGTGCCATCAGTGAGGGAGGTCAGGGGGACACTGAAGCTTTCTTT,CAISEGGQGDTEAFF
TRBJ2-7,-,TRBV29-1,few,TGCAGCGCCCTGAGATACGGGGCTTCCACCTACGAGCAGTACTTC,CSALRYGASTYEQYF
TRBJ2-7,TRBD1,TRBV7-8,-,TGTGCCAGCAGCAGAGGACAGGGCCTCGAGCAGTACTTC,CASSRGQGLEQYF
TRBJ2-5,-,TRBV29-1,-,TGCAGTGCCCTCCCCATTTTCGGGGAGACCCAGTACTTC,CSALPIFGETQYF
TRBJ2-7,TRBD2,TRBV7-9,-,TGTGCCAGCAACTCGACTAGCGGGACAGAGCAGTACTTC,CASNSTSGTEQYF
TRBJ1-2,-,TRBV6-5,-,TGTGCCAGCAGTTACTCACGGAGACGGACCGTTTATAACTATGGCTACACCTTC,CASSYSRRRTVYNYGYTF
TRBJ1-1,TRBD1,TRBV29-1,-,TGCAGCGTCGCCGGACAGGGACGGGCGGGGACTTTCTTT,CSVAGQGRAGTFF
TRBJ2-7,-,TRBV7-9,-,TGTGCCAGCAGCTTATGGGGGGACATCGACGAGCAGTACTTC,CASSLWGDIDEQYF
TRBJ1-2,-,TRBV12-3/TRBV12-4,-,TGTGCCAGCAGCGCGACAGGACGGGGCTACACCTTC,CASSATGRGYTF
TRBJ1-2,-,TRBV20-1,-,TGCAGTGCTAGAAATTTCGACCTCTATGGCTACACCTTC,CSARNFDLYGYTF
TRBJ2-5,TRBD2,TRBV19,few,TGTGCCAGTAGGCCTCACCTAGCGGGAGCTTCTGAGACCCAGTACTTC,CASRPHLAGASETQYF
TRBJ2-1,-,TRBV11-3,-,TGTGCCAGCAGCTTAGAGGTGGGACTCAGACATGAGCAGTTCTTC,CASSLEVGLRHEQFF